This TCR beta chain was retrieved from a study of OX40 agonist ivuxolimab in advanced cancers. Study-wide context: Ivuxolimab was an agonistic, fully human IgG2 monoclonal antibody directed against OX40 (CD134), a costimulatory receptor. Patients were allowed to have had prior anti-PD-1, anti-PD-L1 or anti-CTLA-4 therapy, and 40% to 45% of the dose-escalation patients had been treated with checkpoint inhibitors. The paper reports the monotherapy dose-escalation portion (N of about 54 patients) of the phase I ivuxolimab trial. A male proportion of almost 85% and a mean age of 60 years, ranging from roughly 23 to 85, were recorded for the dose-escalation cohort. Intravenous ivuxolimab was administered to patients every 2 weeks at six dose levels: 0.01, 0.1, 0.3, 1.5, 3 and 10 mg/kg. Of the roughly 52 patients in dose escalation, 19 had hepatocellular carcinoma, about 15 had melanoma, 9 had renal cell carcinoma and 9 had head and neck cancer. Peripheral TCRbeta sequencing was intended to test whether TCR sequence diversity was altered and clonal T-cell expansion was caused by ivuxolimab. Partial responses occurred in three dose-escalation patients: two with cutaneous melanoma and one with hepatocellular carcinoma.

Study-level results and caveats: Low levels of normalized T-cell clonal expansion were also shown by some nonresponding patients. After ivuxolimab, CD8+ T cells had more expanded clones than CD4+ T cells on average. Which antigens the clonally expanded peripheral T cells were specific for was not determined. Clonal expansion of both CD4+ and CD8+ blood T cells was observed from baseline to week 6 at doses 0.1 to 3.0 mg/kg. Partial responders in the 0.1-3.0 mg/kg groups had among the lowest normalized peripheral clonal expansion, especially among CD8+ T cells.

With regard to this clone: The clone's antigen remains unknown. No base quality values were provided; no much bigger clone lies one nucleotide off.

To sequence the TCRbeta CDR3 region, genomic DNA was isolated from the sorted cells. TCRbeta CDR3 regions were sequenced using the immunoSEQ Assay. TCRdb carries this immuneACCESS record with in-frame sequences only. Its versions omit some clonotypes, under half of them owing to an unresolved V gene in the studies checked, with the rest unexplained. Present in this sample are more than 25,000 clones, 83% of which were seen just once. Approximately 12% of the sample lies in the top ten. The trial excluded patients who had a history of autoimmune disease or were on systemic immunosuppression. Peripheral blood for TCR sequencing was collected from all dose cohorts at baseline, on cycle 4 day 1, and on cycle 7 day 1. The samples were taken from a phase I, first-in-human, multicenter, open-label dose-escalation trial of ivuxolimab. Adults with locally advanced or metastatic head and neck squamous cell, hepatocellular, melanoma or renal cell carcinoma were enrolled in the trial. Before TCR sequencing, CD4+ and CD8+ T cells were separately sorted from peripheral blood.

At the junction V is shortened by 5 bases and J by 3 bases; bases outside the gene matches: 9. Including the terminal cysteine and phenylalanine, the CDR3 comprises 15 residues. Only the CDR3 portion is preserved as DNA: 45 bases, with reading frame beginning at the first base. Via the germline V gene, CDR1 is SGHAT and CDR2 FQNNGV. In this chain, TRBV11-2 is recombined with TRBJ2-7, with TRBD1 matching 8 junction bases. Here the sequenced sample was CD4+ or CD8+ T cells sorted from blood, taken in a trial of the OX40 agonist ivuxolimab. This receptor was identified in an adult with an advanced solid tumor such as melanoma, head and neck, liver or kidney cancer. The bases are TGTGCCAGCAGCCGAGAGGACAGGGTAAGCTACGAGCAGTACTTC. Its protein product is CASSREDRVSYEQYF. Extended through the reference TRBV11-2 and TRBJ2-7 proteins, this CDR3 yields the full variable domain: EAGVAQSPRYKIIEKRQSVAFWCNPISGHATLYWYQQILGQGPKLLIQFQNNGVVDDSQLPKDRFSAERLKGVDSTLKIQPAKLEDSAVYLCASSREDRVSYEQYFGPGTRLTVT.